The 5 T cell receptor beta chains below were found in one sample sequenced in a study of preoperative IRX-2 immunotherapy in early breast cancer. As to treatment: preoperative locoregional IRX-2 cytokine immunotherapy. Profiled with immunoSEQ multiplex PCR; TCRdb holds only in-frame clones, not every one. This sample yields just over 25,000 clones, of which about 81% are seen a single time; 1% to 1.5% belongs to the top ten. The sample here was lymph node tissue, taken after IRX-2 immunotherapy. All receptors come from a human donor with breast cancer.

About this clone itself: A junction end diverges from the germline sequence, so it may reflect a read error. The CDR3 nucleotides read TGTGCCAGTAGGATAGCGGGGGGCGGAACCCCGCAGTATTTT. This gives the protein CASRIAGGGTPQYF. The chain has TRBV19 and TRBJ2-3, with 10 nucleotides matching TRBD2. This CDR3 comprises 14 residues. Germline CDR1 reads LNHDA; CDR2 reads SQIVND (reference sequence).

The CDR3 region is CATSLIAGAGETQYF. The CDR3 bases are TGTGCCACCAGCCTTATTGCAGGAGCCGGAGAGACCCAGTACTTC. The chain is built from TRBV15 and TRBJ2-5; D not certain. CDR1 is LNHNV, CDR2 YYDKDF, per germline (reference sequence). V was shortened by 5 bases and J by 4 bases, with 17 bases between the two germline ends. The CDR3 spans 15 residues.

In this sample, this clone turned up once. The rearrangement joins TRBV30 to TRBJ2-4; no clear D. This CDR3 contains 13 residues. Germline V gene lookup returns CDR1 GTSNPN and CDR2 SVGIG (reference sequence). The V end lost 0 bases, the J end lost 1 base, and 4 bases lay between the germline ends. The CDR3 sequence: CAWSVEAKNIQYF. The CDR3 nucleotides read TGTGCCTGGAGTGTAGAGGCCAAAAACATTCAGTACTTC.

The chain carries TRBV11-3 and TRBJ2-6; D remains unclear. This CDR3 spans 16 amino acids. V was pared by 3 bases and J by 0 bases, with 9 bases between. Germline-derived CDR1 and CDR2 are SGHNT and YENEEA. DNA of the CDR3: TGTGCCAGCAGCTTGGCCGTCAGCTCTGGGGCCAACGTCCTGACTTTC. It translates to CASSLAVSSGANVLTF. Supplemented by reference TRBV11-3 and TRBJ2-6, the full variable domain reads EAGVVQSPRYKIIEKKQPVAFWCNPISGHNTLYWYLQNLGQGPELLIRYENEEAVDDSQLPKDRFSAERLKGVDSTLKIQPAELGDSAVYLCASSLAVSSGANVLTFGAGSRLTVL.

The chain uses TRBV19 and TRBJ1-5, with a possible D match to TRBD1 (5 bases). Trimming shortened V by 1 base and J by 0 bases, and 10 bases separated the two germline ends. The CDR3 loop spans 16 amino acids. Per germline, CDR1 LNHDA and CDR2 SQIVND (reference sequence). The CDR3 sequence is CASSIVGRYSNQPQHF. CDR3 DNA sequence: TGTGCCAGTAGTATAGTGGGACGTTATAGCAATCAGCCCCAGCATTTT.